These 27 T cell receptor beta chains were all obtained from the same sample, sequenced in a study of shared clonotypes between healthy human individuals. This table comes from immunoSEQ multiplex PCR, and its TCRdb copy is limited to in-frame clones, with some not included. The table includes approximately 2.1 million clones, roughly 93% detected once. The sequenced material came from naive CD4+ T cells from PBMCs. Subset indicated: CD45RA+ positively selected. The receptors come from a young man in good health. Some clones in this sample may be carry-over from other donors' samples.

This clone turned up a few times. This rearrangement joins TRBV6-6 to TRBJ2-7; TRBD2 agrees at 8 bases. CDR1 is MNHNY, CDR2 SVGAGI, per germline (reference sequence). Trimming took 6 bases from V and 2 from J; bases not matched to a gene: 6. The CDR3 runs to 14 residues. The CDR3 nucleotides are TGTGCCAGCAGCCCCGGGGGGGATCCCTACGAGCAGTACTTC. Amino acids: CASSPGGDPYEQYF.

The gene calls are TRBV7-9 and TRBJ2-5; D perhaps matches TRBD2 (6 bases). The CDR3 has 13 amino acids. The V and J ends lost 7 bases and 5 bases respectively, with 14 bases between them. Germline CDR1 and CDR2: SEHNR and FQNEAQ (reference sequence). CDR3 DNA sequence: TGTGCCAGCAACGGCCCGGGGGAGGAGACCCAGTACTTC. This gives the protein CASNGPGEETQYF. The entire variable domain, with the rest obtained from reference TRBV7-9 and TRBJ2-5, is as follows: DTGVSQNPRHKITKRGQNVTFRCDPISEHNRLYWYRQTLGQGPEFLTYFQNEAQLEKSRLLSDRFSAERPKGSFSTLEIQRTEQGDSAMYLCASNGPGEETQYFGPGTRLLVL.

The chain joins TRBV5-4 to TRBJ2-7; D might be TRBD1 (5 bases). The CDR3 sequence is 14 residues long. V was pared by 0 bases and J by 4 bases, with 11 bases between. Germline CDR1 reads SGHNT; CDR2 reads YYREEE (reference sequence). CDR3 residues: CASSLVGEGYEQYF. The CDR3 nucleotides are TGTGCCAGCAGCTTGGTAGGGGAAGGTTACGAGCAGTACTTC.

The gene calls are TRBV14 and TRBJ2-7; possibly TRBD1 or TRBD2 for D (5 bases each). CDR1 and CDR2 from the germline V gene are SGHDN and FVKESK. The CDR3 covers 15 residues. Trimming cost V 8 bases and J 2 bases, with 19 bases left between them. CDR3 bases: TGTGCCAGCCAAAGGACGGGGACCCTTCCCTACGAGCAGTACTTC. This encodes CASQRTGTLPYEQYF.

The V and J genes are TRBV30 and TRBJ2-1; perhaps TRBD2 as D (7 bases). Trimming shortened V by 5 bases and J by 0 bases, and 23 bases separated the two germline ends. Germline values: CDR1 GTSNPN, CDR2 SVGIG (reference sequence). The CDR3 has 18 amino acids. The CDR3 nucleotides are TGTGCCTGGTGGGGGGGGACAAACCTATATAGCTCCTACAATGAGCAGTTCTTC. It codes for CAWWGGTNLYSSYNEQFF.

The chain has TRBV7-9 and TRBJ2-7; 8 nucleotides line up with TRBD2. This CDR3 has 13 amino acids. The trim removed 4 bases at V and 3 bases at J, leaving 2 bases unmatched. Per the germline V gene, CDR1 is SEHNR and CDR2 is FQNEAQ (reference sequence). For the CDR3, the DNA is TGTGCCAGCAGCTACGGGAGGGACTACGAGCAGTACTTC. It translates to CASSYGRDYEQYF. Together with reference TRBV7-9 and TRBJ2-7, the CDR3 gives the full variable domain: DTGVSQNPRHKITKRGQNVTFRCDPISEHNRLYWYRQTLGQGPEFLTYFQNEAQLEKSRLLSDRFSAERPKGSFSTLEIQRTEQGDSAMYLCASSYGRDYEQYFGPGTRLTVT.

The chain couples TRBV5-1 to TRBJ2-3; D perhaps matches TRBD2 (5 bases). CDR3 length equals 13 residues. Trimming stripped 0 bases from V and 6 bases from J, with 8 bases between. Germline values: CDR1 SGHRS, CDR2 YFSETQ. The CDR3 region is CASSLELGDTQYF. The CDR3 nucleotides read TGCGCCAGCAGCTTGGAACTAGGCGATACGCAGTATTTT.

This chain uses TRBV28 with TRBJ1-2; possible D gene TRBD1, 6 bases. The CDR3 contains 12 residues. Germline assignment: CDR1 MDHEN and CDR2 SYDVKM. Trimming took 4 bases from V and 11 from J, leaving 14 bases between them. CDR3 sequence reads: CASSSGTLHYTF. The CDR3 nucleotides are TGTGCCAGCAGTTCCGGGACACTACATTACACCTTC.

J is TRBJ2-3 and V is TRBV4-2; TRBD1 aligns across 10 bases. The germline CDR1 and CDR2 sequences are LGHNA and YNFKEQ. The CDR3 sequence is 15 residues long. V shed 4 bases, J shed 2 bases, and the junction held 3 bases outside the gene matches. CDR3 residues: CASSRGTGDTDTQYF. CDR3 coding DNA: TGTGCCAGCAGCCGCGGGACAGGGGACACAGATACGCAGTATTTT.

Note on this clone: The sample has other DNA sequences that encode this CDR3 too. The chain couples TRBV5-4 to TRBJ2-3; 10 bases align to TRBD2. V was clipped by 2 bases and J by 0 bases; unmatched bases: 3. The CDR3 runs 16 residues. Per the germline V gene, CDR1 is SGHNT and CDR2 is YYREEE (reference sequence). The CDR3 nucleotides are TGTGCCAGCAGCTTACTAGCGGGAAGTAGCACAGATACGCAGTATTTT. It codes for CASSLLAGSSTDTQYF.

The rearrangement uses TRBV5-4 and TRBJ2-3; perhaps TRBD2 as D (6 bases). The CDR3 consists of 14 residues. Germline loops: CDR1 SGHNT, CDR2 YYREEE (reference sequence). V lost 3 bases and J lost 0, with 8 bases in between. The CDR3 sequence: CASSSGSSTDTQYF. The CDR3 DNA is TGTGCCAGCAGCTCCGGGAGCAGCACAGATACGCAGTATTTT.

This chain joins TRBV15 and TRBJ2-3; 10 positions match TRBD2. The J segment lost 3 bases and the V segment lost 3 bases, leaving 6 bases of the junction unmatched. In germline, CDR1 is LNHNV, CDR2 YYDKDF (reference sequence). The CDR3 is made up of 16 amino acids. This CDR3 is CATSRNLAGATDTQYF. CDR3 DNA sequence: TGTGCCACCAGCAGGAACCTAGCGGGAGCAACAGATACGCAGTATTTT.

This chain joins TRBV5-8 and TRBJ2-1; D is unclear. V lost 0 bases and J 0 bases, leaving 7 bases between the germline ends. This CDR3 comprises 15 residues. CDR1 is SGHTS and CDR2 is YDEGEE in the germline V gene. The CDR3 loop is CASSLGSSSYNEQFF. The CDR3 DNA reads as TGTGCCAGCAGCTTGGGGTCAAGCTCCTACAATGAGCAGTTCTTC.

V is TRBV20-1 and J is TRBJ1-2; D gene unclear. Germline CDR1 DFQATT, CDR2 SNEGSKA (reference sequence). The CDR3 sequence is 11 residues long. V was clipped by 5 bases and J by 4 bases, with 8 bases between them. CDR3 amino acids: CSAGRVYGYTF. The CDR3 DNA reads TGCAGTGCTGGTAGGGTCTATGGCTACACCTTC.

V usage is TRBV6-1 and J usage is TRBJ1-3; the D is unclear. Germline V gives CDR1 MNHNS, CDR2 SASEGT. The CDR3 covers 13 residues. V shed 6 bases and J shed 0 bases, with 6 bases lying between them. The CDR3 sequence: CASRRDSGNTIYF. The CDR3 DNA is TGTGCCAGCAGAAGAGACTCTGGAAACACCATATATTTT.

The rearrangement joins TRBV2 to TRBJ2-3; TRBD2 matches at 8 bases. J gave up 4 bases and V 8 bases, and 8 bases lay outside the gene matches. Germline V gene sequence: CDR1 SNHLY, CDR2 FYNNEI. CDR3 length equals 14 residues. CDR3 bases: TGTGCCAGCCGTGGGACTAGAAACTCAGATACGCAGTATTTT. Its protein product is CASRGTRNSDTQYF.

To note about this clone: Other DNA sequences in the same sample also yield this CDR3. The chain joins TRBV27 to TRBJ1-1, with D hard to call. Germline V gives CDR1 MNHEY, CDR2 SMNVEV (reference sequence). This CDR3 is 15 amino acids long. With 5 bases removed from V and 1 base from J, the gap between germline ends came to 14 bases. Here the CDR3 DNA reads TGTGCCAGCAGTACGCCCCGGACGGGGAACACTGAAGCTTTCTTT. It codes for CASSTPRTGNTEAFF.

The chain combines TRBV18 with TRBJ2-5; D is undetermined. The germline CDR1 and CDR2 sequences are KGHSH and LQKENI. V gave up 2 bases and J gave up 5 bases, with 9 bases separating them. The CDR3 spans 13 residues. The chain's CDR3 is CASSPSDGETQYF. In nucleotides, the CDR3 is TGTGCCAGCTCACCATCGGACGGGGAGACCCAGTACTTC. The full variable domain, with the rest looked up from reference TRBV18 and TRBJ2-5, is NAGVMQNPRHLVRRRGQEARLRCSPMKGHSHVYWYRQLPEEGLKFMVYLQKENIIDESGMPKERFSAEFPKEGPSILRIQQVVRGDSAAYFCASSPSDGETQYFGPGTRLLVL.

The chain couples TRBV18 to TRBJ2-1, with D possibly matching TRBD2 (6 bases). With 3 bases removed from V and 6 bases from J, the gap between germline ends came to 12 bases. Germline V CDR1 and CDR2: KGHSH, LQKENI. The CDR3 runs to 14 residues. CDR3: CASSPRLGPNEQFF. CDR3 coding DNA: TGTGCCAGCTCACCTCGACTAGGTCCCAATGAGCAGTTCTTC.

The gene calls are TRBV28 and TRBJ2-6, with 7 bases aligning to TRBD2. The CDR3 is made up of 16 amino acids. Germline values: CDR1 MDHEN, CDR2 SYDVKM. V shed 5 bases, J shed 0 bases, and the junction held 4 bases outside the gene matches. The CDR3, as DNA: TGTGCCAGCAGTGCCCGGGGGGTCTCTGGGGCCAACGTCCTGACTTTC. Residues: CASSARGVSGANVLTF.

This chain connects TRBV9 to TRBJ1-3; D gene ambiguous. Deletions cut 3 bases from V and 2 bases from J, with 9 bases between. The germline V gene has CDR1 SGDLS and CDR2 YYNGEE. This CDR3 has 14 amino acids. CDR3 amino acids: CASSARRTGNTIYF. DNA of the CDR3: TGTGCCAGCAGCGCGAGGCGGACTGGAAACACCATATATTTT. Full variable domain (remainder filled in from reference TRBV9 and TRBJ1-3): DSGVTQTPKHLITATGQRVTLRCSPRSGDLSVYWYQQSLDQGLQFLIQYYNGEERAKGNILERFSAQQFPDLHSELNLSSLELGDSALYFCASSARRTGNTIYFGEGSWLTVV.

The V call is TRBV10-3, the J call TRBJ2-7, with TRBD2 as a possible D gene (6 bases). Germline V CDR1 and CDR2: ENHRY, SYGVKD. V lost 4 bases and J lost 7, with 17 bases in between. This CDR3 comprises 14 residues. CDR3 DNA: TGTGCCATCAGTGGGGGGACTCTCACAGGAGAGCAGTACTTC. It codes for CAISGGTLTGEQYF.

The V gene is TRBV4-3, the J gene TRBJ1-3, with unresolved D. Looked up from germline, CDR1 is LGHNA and CDR2 is YSLEER. Trimming took off 0 bases at V and 1 base at J, with 7 bases between the two ends. The CDR3 has 15 residues. The CDR3 protein is CASSQDRVSGNTIYF. The CDR3 nucleotides read TGCGCCAGCAGCCAAGATCGCGTATCTGGAAACACCATATATTTT.

This chain links TRBV29-1 with TRBJ2-3; 7 bases are a match to TRBD2. CDR3 length: 14 amino acids. Germline CDR1 is SQVTM and CDR2 is ANQGSEA. J was trimmed by 9 bases and V by 0 bases; bases with no gene match: 9. The CDR3 region is CSVEETRTGGTQYF. CDR3 bases: TGCAGCGTTGAAGAGACTAGAACCGGGGGGACGCAGTATTTT.

The V and J genes are TRBV6-6 and TRBJ2-7; D is unclear. CDR1 is MNHNY, CDR2 SVGAGI, per germline (reference sequence). V lost 7 bases, J lost 6 bases, and 13 bases lay in between. The CDR3 runs to 12 residues. CDR3 region: CASNRASGEQYF. CDR3 DNA: TGTGCCAGCAATAGGGCGTCGGGCGAGCAGTACTTC.

This clone showed up just once. This chain uses TRBV7-2 with TRBJ2-5; D possibly corresponds to TRBD2 (5 bases). The V and J ends lost 1 base and 2 bases respectively, with 14 bases between them. This CDR3 is built from 16 residues. The germline V gene has CDR1 SGHTA and CDR2 FQGNSA. The CDR3 DNA sequence: TGTGCCAGCAGCTTAGGGCACGTAGGCGGGCAAGAGACCCAGTACTTC. It encodes CASSLGHVGGQETQYF. Full variable domain (remainder filled in from reference TRBV7-2 and TRBJ2-5): GAGVSQSPSNKVTEKGKDVELRCDPISGHTALYWYRQSLGQGLEFLIYFQGNSAPDKSGLPSDRFSAERTGGSVSTLTIQRTQQEDSAVYLCASSLGHVGGQETQYFGPGTRLLVL.

This chain links TRBV5-5 with TRBJ2-3; no clear D gene. The CDR3 has 14 amino acids. Trimming shortened V by 1 base and J by 2 bases, and 8 bases separated the two germline ends. Germline CDR1 is SGHKS and CDR2 is YYEKEE (reference sequence). The CDR3 loop is CASSLRAYTDTQYF. CDR3 sequence (DNA): TGTGCCAGCAGCTTGCGAGCTTACACAGATACGCAGTATTTT. The variable domain in full, completed from reference TRBV5-5 and TRBJ2-3, reads DAGVTQSPTHLIKTRGQQVTLRCSPISGHKSVSWYQQVLGQGPQFIFQYYEKEERGRGNFPDRFSARQFPNYSSELNVNALLLGDSALYLCASSLRAYTDTQYFGPGTRLTVL.